One sample yielded the 24 T cell receptor beta chains listed below, sequenced in a study of OX40 agonist ivuxolimab in advanced cancers. Method: immunoSEQ multiplex PCR; TCRdb's copy keeps in-frame clones and lacks some. Seen here are over 80,000 clones, roughly 93% observed once, and the top ten hold 0.33%. The source was CD4+ or CD8+ T cells sorted from blood, collected in a trial of the OX40 agonist ivuxolimab. These receptors were taken from an adult with an advanced solid tumor such as melanoma, head and neck, liver or kidney cancer.

The V gene is TRBV5-1, the J gene TRBJ1-3; 9 positions agree with TRBD1. CDR3 length: 16 residues. V trimming: 2 bases; J trimming: 3 bases; junction bases outside the gene matches: 6. Germline CDR1 reads SGHRS; CDR2 reads YFSETQ. In nucleotides, the CDR3 is TGCGCCAGCAGCTTTATGACAGGGGGTGATGGAAACACCATATATTTT. Translation gives CASSFMTGGDGNTIYF. The full variable domain, completed using reference TRBV5-1 and TRBJ1-3, is KAGVTQTPRYLIKTRGQQVTLSCSPISGHRSVSWYQQTPGQGLQFLFEYFSETQRNKGNFPGRFSGRQFSNSRSEMNVSTLELGDSALYLCASSFMTGGDGNTIYFGEGSWLTVV.

The sample holds one count of this clone. This chain links TRBV11-1 with TRBJ2-2; 11 bases match TRBD2. This CDR3 is built from 14 residues. Per germline, CDR1 SGHAT and CDR2 FQDESV (reference sequence). Trimming at V came to 2 bases and at J to 10 bases, leaving 3 bases not matched to a gene. This chain's CDR3 is CASSLTSGSEELFF. CDR3 nucleotides: TGTGCCAGCAGCTTAACTAGCGGGAGTGAGGAGCTGTTTTTT.

The chain recombines TRBV7-8 with TRBJ2-5, with 9 nucleotides matching TRBD2. The J call may be in error: the DNA end matches TRBJ2-7 better. The length of the CDR3 is 16 residues. Germline lookup yields CDR1 SGHVS and CDR2 FQNEAQ. The CDR3 bases are TGTGCCAGCAGCTTAAGACTAGCGGTCCTCGCCTACGAGCAGTACTTC. Protein sequence: CASSLRLAVLAYEQYF.

This clone was detected a few times. The chain has TRBV28 and TRBJ1-2; D possibly corresponds to TRBD1 (5 bases). Trimming removed 7 bases at V and 2 bases at J, with 11 bases between. The CDR3 runs 13 residues. Per the germline V gene, CDR1 is MDHEN and CDR2 is SYDVKM. This CDR3 is CASTQGRNYGYTF. CDR3 nucleotide sequence: TGTGCCAGCACCCAGGGACGGAACTATGGCTACACCTTC.

This clone was recorded once. The chain links TRBV5-4 to TRBJ2-1; D unresolved. Deletions cut 4 bases from V and 7 bases from J, with 21 bases between. This CDR3 region has 16 residues. Looked up from germline, CDR1 is SGHNT and CDR2 is YYREEE (reference sequence). In DNA form, the CDR3 reads TGTGCCAGCAGCCAACGGTCTAATTCCCTTTTGAATGAGCAGTTCTTC. It codes for CASSQRSNSLLNEQFF.

This sequence joins TRBV19 and TRBJ2-7; D is unresolved. V shed 9 bases and J shed 3 bases, with 24 bases lying between them. The CDR3 is made up of 16 amino acids. In germline, CDR1 is LNHDA, CDR2 SQIVND (reference sequence). CDR3 DNA: TGTGCCAGCTCTAGGTCCCCGGGCCAGTATAGCTACGAGCAGTACTTC. It specifies CASSRSPGQYSYEQYF.

In the case of this clone: At the DNA level, this CDR3 is encoded by other sequences in the same sample as well. This sequence joins TRBV9 and TRBJ2-1, with D possibly being TRBD1 or TRBD2 (5 bases each). CDR1 is SGDLS and CDR2 is YYNGEE in the germline V gene. The CDR3 has 16 residues. Trimming took off 0 bases at V and 0 bases at J, with 10 bases between the two ends. CDR3 bases: TGTGCCAGCAGCGTAGGCGCAGGGAGCTCCTACAATGAGCAGTTCTTC. This sequence encodes CASSVGAGSSYNEQFF. The full variable domain, with the rest looked up from reference TRBV9 and TRBJ2-1, is DSGVTQTPKHLITATGQRVTLRCSPRSGDLSVYWYQQSLDQGLQFLIQYYNGEERAKGNILERFSAQQFPDLHSELNLSSLELGDSALYFCASSVGAGSSYNEQFFGPGTRLTVL.

V usage is TRBV7-9 and J usage is TRBJ2-1, with D possibly being TRBD1 (5 bases). V was clipped by 5 bases and J by 9 bases, with 17 bases between them. CDR1 and CDR2 (germline): SEHNR, FQNEAQ (reference sequence). This CDR3 has 14 amino acids. CDR3 in DNA: TGTGCCAGCAGCCAACCCGGGTCCACAGGTGAGCAGTTCTTC. It translates to CASSQPGSTGEQFF.

The chain uses TRBV21-1 and TRBJ2-7; the D segment call TRBD2 is taken from the table without a DNA check. TRBV21-1 corresponds to a pseudogene. The CDR3 extends over 15 amino acids. The CDR3 nucleotides read TGTGCCAGCAGCAAGGAGAGGACTAAACCTGGCGAGCAGTACTTC. Translation: CASSKERTKPGEQYF.

The chain links TRBV19 to TRBJ1-6; 9 nucleotides agree with TRBD1. Germline V gene sequence: CDR1 LNHDA, CDR2 SQIVND (reference sequence). This CDR3 contains 15 residues. The V gene end was trimmed by 9 bases and the J gene end by 8 bases; junction bases not matched to a gene: 11. As DNA, the CDR3 is TGTGCCAGCCAAAAATCGGGGACAGGGTATTCACCCCTCCACTTT. Translation gives CASQKSGTGYSPLHF.

The V and J genes are TRBV18 and TRBJ1-1; D might be TRBD1 (6 bases). Germline CDR1 and CDR2: KGHSH and LQKENI. CDR3 length: 13 amino acids. Trimming removed 4 bases at V and 5 bases at J, with 11 bases between. In DNA form, the CDR3 reads TGTGCCAGCTCACTCGGACAGTCTACTGAAGCTTTCTTT. The encoded protein is CASSLGQSTEAFF.

The chain carries TRBV28 and TRBJ2-2; maybe TRBD2 (5 bases). The CDR3 has 14 amino acids. Germline V lookup: CDR1 MDHEN, CDR2 SYDVKM. Trimming pared 7 bases from V and 6 bases from J, leaving 15 bases between. CDR3 loop: CASNHGVGPGELFF. DNA of the CDR3: TGTGCCAGCAATCACGGGGTGGGTCCCGGGGAGCTGTTTTTT. The full variable domain, rest sourced from reference TRBV28 and TRBJ2-2, is DVKVTQSSRYLVKRTGEKVFLECVQDMDHENMFWYRQDPGLGLRLIYFSYDVKMKEKGDIPEGYSVSREKKERFSLILESASTNQTSMYLCASNHGVGPGELFFGEGSRLTVL.

The V gene is TRBV2, the J gene TRBJ2-2; D assignment may be TRBD1 or TRBD2 (5 bases each). V was pared by 10 bases and J by 4 bases, with 13 bases between. The CDR3 is made up of 13 amino acids. Germline V gene sequence: CDR1 SNHLY, CDR2 FYNNEI. CDR3 residues: CAKNTRGTGELFF. For the CDR3, the DNA is TGTGCCAAAAATACTAGGGGCACCGGGGAGCTGTTTTTT. The full variable domain, in which reference TRBV2 and TRBJ2-2 provide the parts outside the CDR3, is EPEVTQTPSHQVTQMGQEVILRCVPISNHLYFYWYRQILGQKVEFLVSFYNNEISEKSEIFDDQFSVERPDGSNFTLKIRSTKLEDSAMYFCAKNTRGTGELFFGEGSRLTVL.

V usage is TRBV11-1 and J usage is TRBJ2-5; TRBD1 is a possible D gene (6 bases). The CDR3 extends over 17 amino acids. V was trimmed by 0 bases and J by 4 bases, leaving 18 bases between them. Germline V CDR1 and CDR2: SGHAT, FQDESV (reference sequence). CDR3 DNA: TGTGCCAGCAGCTTAGCGCTAACTTCTACAGGGACAGAGACCCAGTACTTC. It codes for CASSLALTSTGTETQYF.

The V call is TRBV7-2, the J call TRBJ1-4; TRBD1 matches at 7 bases. The V and J ends lost 5 bases and 0 bases, in that order; junction bases with no gene match: 6. The V gene's germline CDR1 is SGHTA and CDR2 FQGNSA. The length of the CDR3 is 16 residues. CDR3 region: CASSPEGATTNEKLFF. Here the CDR3 DNA reads TGTGCCAGCAGCCCAGAGGGGGCCACAACTAATGAAAAACTGTTTTTT. Complete variable domain (other parts from reference TRBV7-2 and TRBJ1-4): GAGVSQSPSNKVTEKGKDVELRCDPISGHTALYWYRQSLGQGLEFLIYFQGNSAPDKSGLPSDRFSAERTGGSVSTLTIQRTQQEDSAVYLCASSPEGATTNEKLFFGSGTQLSVL.

The J gene is TRBJ2-5, the V gene TRBV4-1; 9 nucleotides line up with TRBD2. J lost 3 bases, V lost 2 bases, and 13 bases had no gene match. In germline, CDR1 is MGHRA, CDR2 YSYEKL. The CDR3 is made up of 18 amino acids. CDR3 DNA sequence: TGCGCCAGCAGCCAACTCGGGACTAGCCACAACACCAAAGAGACCCAGTACTTC. This codes for CASSQLGTSHNTKETQYF.

The rearrangement links TRBV25-1 to TRBJ2-3; possible D gene TRBD1, 5 bases. Trimming removed 3 bases from V and 5 bases from J, with 9 bases in between. The CDR3 consists of 13 residues. Germline CDR1 is MGHDK and CDR2 is SYGVNS. In DNA form, the CDR3 reads TGTGCCAGCAGTGATGTCAGGGTAGATACGCAGTATTTT. This encodes CASSDVRVDTQYF.

The rearrangement uses TRBV7-2 and TRBJ2-7; D is possibly TRBD2 (6 bases). This CDR3 is 15 amino acids long. The V end was cut by 5 bases, the J end by 3 bases, with 17 bases between. The germline gives CDR1 SGHTA, CDR2 FQGNSA. The CDR3 coding sequence is TGTGCCAGCAGCCCCCATCGCGGGATCCTCTACGAGCAGTACTTC. Translating gives CASSPHRGILYEQYF.

V gene TRBV5-1 combines with J gene TRBJ2-1, with D tentatively TRBD1 or TRBD2 (5 bases each). Germline values: CDR1 SGHRS, CDR2 YFSETQ. The CDR3 contains 15 residues. V lost 2 bases, J lost 0 bases, and 9 bases lay in between. The chain's CDR3 is CASSFEGSSYNEQFF. The CDR3 region has the DNA TGCGCCAGCAGCTTCGAGGGGAGCTCCTACAATGAGCAGTTCTTC.

This chain joins TRBV7-3 and TRBJ2-1, with 14 bases lining up with TRBD2. Germline V CDR1 and CDR2: SGHTA, FQGTGA. Germline trimming cut 3 bases from V and 8 bases from J; bases unmatched to any gene: 3. This CDR3 spans 15 amino acids. The CDR3 loop is CASSLGLAGVYEQFF. CDR3 bases: TGTGCCAGCAGCTTGGGACTAGCGGGAGTATATGAGCAGTTCTTC.

The sample holds one count of this clone. The chain combines TRBV7-2 with TRBJ1-2; D gene uncertain. CDR3 length: 17 amino acids. The germline V gene encodes CDR1 SGHTA and CDR2 FQGNSA. Trimming pared 5 bases from V and 5 bases from J, leaving 24 bases between. The CDR3 spells CASSLYYSPGNPYGYTF. Written as DNA, the CDR3 is TGTGCCAGCAGCCTATACTACTCCCCCGGGAACCCGTATGGCTACACCTTC. Combining the CDR3 with reference TRBV7-2 and TRBJ1-2 gives the whole variable domain GAGVSQSPSNKVTEKGKDVELRCDPISGHTALYWYRQSLGQGLEFLIYFQGNSAPDKSGLPSDRFSAERTGGSVSTLTIQRTQQEDSAVYLCASSLYYSPGNPYGYTFGSGTRLTVV.

This sequence joins TRBV4-2 and TRBJ2-4, with D maybe TRBD2 (5 bases). V shed 0 bases and J shed 1 base, with 7 bases lying between them. Germline CDR1 reads LGHNA; CDR2 reads YNFKEQ. The CDR3 spans 15 residues. CDR3 sequence reads: CASSQDRGAKNIQYF. CDR3 DNA: TGTGCCAGCAGCCAAGATCGAGGGGCCAAAAACATTCAGTACTTC.

The chain combines TRBV5-4 with TRBJ2-1; 10 positions agree with TRBD2. CDR1 is SGHNT, CDR2 YYREEE, per germline (reference sequence). The CDR3 is made up of 15 amino acids. V was pared by 1 base and J by 7 bases, with 5 bases of the junction left unmatched. The CDR3 loop is CASSLFLAGENEQFF. CDR3 nucleotide sequence: TGTGCCAGCAGCTTGTTCCTAGCGGGAGAGAATGAGCAGTTCTTC.

The chain has TRBV25-1 and TRBJ2-5; D tentatively reads TRBD1 or TRBD2 (5 bases each). CDR1 MGHDK and CDR2 SYGVNS come from the germline V gene. There are 13 residues in the CDR3. The ends were cut back, 4 bases at V and 1 base at J, with 7 bases in the middle. The DNA for the CDR3 is TGTGCCAGCAGTGGTGGGACCCAAGAGACCCAGTACTTC. This encodes CASSGGTQETQYF. The whole variable domain, filled in from reference TRBV25-1 and TRBJ2-5, reads EADIYQTPRYLVIGTGKKITLECSQTMGHDKMYWYQQDPGMELHLIHYSYGVNSTEKGDLSSESTVSRIRTEHFPLTLESARPSHTSQYLCASSGGTQETQYFGPGTRLLVL.